One sample yielded the 26 T cell receptor beta chains listed below, sequenced in a study of control samples from healthy donors and cancer patients. Here immunoSEQ multiplex PCR was the method, and the copy in TCRdb shows in-frame clones only, minus some. The sample's table shows about 190,000 clones. Source material: blood. These receptors came from a woman in her twenties or thirties in good health.

This rearrangement joins TRBV7-9 to TRBJ1-6; D remains unclear. The V and J ends lost 4 bases and 9 bases respectively, with 25 bases between them. The CDR3 is 18 amino acids. Looked up from germline, CDR1 is SEHNR and CDR2 is FQNEAQ (reference sequence). CDR3: CASSSEEDPRSAGSPLHF. In DNA, the CDR3 is TGTGCCAGCAGCTCCGAGGAGGACCCAAGATCCGCGGGTTCACCCCTCCACTTT.

The rearrangement joins TRBV5-4 to TRBJ2-7, with D tentatively TRBD1 (5 bases). Germline values: CDR1 SGHNT, CDR2 YYREEE (reference sequence). Deletions cut 1 base from V and 2 bases from J, with 10 bases between. This CDR3 is 14 amino acids long. CDR3 in amino acids: CASSLWQGTYEQYF. The DNA of the CDR3 is TGTGCCAGCAGCTTGTGGCAGGGTACCTACGAGCAGTACTTC. The whole variable domain, filled in from reference TRBV5-4 and TRBJ2-7, reads ETGVTQSPTHLIKTRGQQVTLRCSSQSGHNTVSWYQQALGQGPQFIFQYYREEENGRGNFPPRFSGLQFPNYSSELNVNALELDDSALYLCASSLWQGTYEQYFGPGTRLTVT.

This rearrangement joins TRBV3-1 (or the pseudogene TRBV3-2) to TRBJ2-7, with TRBD2 matching over 13 bases. This CDR3 region has 18 residues. Germline V gene sequence: CDR1 LGHDT, CDR2 YNNKEL (reference sequence). Trimming cost V 1 base and J 1 base; bases outside gene matches: 7. The CDR3 here is CASSQGLAGGSTSYEQYF. CDR3 DNA sequence: TGTGCCAGCAGCCAAGGACTAGCGGGGGGATCTACTTCCTACGAGCAGTACTTC.

The chain recombines TRBV4-1 with TRBJ2-4; D is undetermined. The CDR3 is made up of 17 amino acids. From germline, CDR1 is MGHRA and CDR2 YSYEKL. V was cut by 1 base and J by 0 bases, with 13 bases left in between. In DNA, the CDR3 is TGCGCCAGCAGCCAAGTCGGTAGCCCCTTAGCCAAAAACATTCAGTACTTC. Translating it yields CASSQVGSPLAKNIQYF.

J is TRBJ1-5 and V is TRBV2, with 9 bases fitting TRBD1. The V segment lost 6 bases and the J segment 6 bases; nucleotides outside the gene matches: 9. CDR1 is SNHLY and CDR2 is FYNNEI in the germline V gene. The CDR3 extends over 15 amino acids. The CDR3 DNA is TGTGCCAGCAGGGGGGGACAGGGTACGTTTCAGCCCCAGCATTTT. Protein: CASRGGQGTFQPQHF.

The chain employs TRBV10-3 and TRBJ1-4; TRBD1 matches 7 bases. The germline V gene encodes CDR1 ENHRY and CDR2 SYGVKD. This CDR3 is 14 amino acids long. The junction had 4 bases not matched to a gene; V was cut back by 6 bases and J by 3 bases. CDR3 sequence reads: CAIRPTGANEKLFF. For the CDR3, the DNA is TGTGCCATCAGACCTACAGGGGCTAATGAAAAACTGTTTTTT.

The rearrangement links TRBV28 to TRBJ1-2, with D uncertain. V lost 2 bases and J lost 0, with 4 bases in between. This CDR3 is built from 13 residues. Per the germline V gene, CDR1 is MDHEN and CDR2 is SYDVKM. CDR3 bases: TGTGCCAGCAGTTTAAAAGCTAACTATGGCTACACCTTC. As protein: CASSLKANYGYTF.

V and J are TRBV19 and TRBJ1-1; D perhaps matches TRBD1 (6 bases). Germline loops: CDR1 LNHDA, CDR2 SQIVND (reference sequence). Trimming shortened V by 6 bases and J by 0 bases, and 11 bases separated the two germline ends. The CDR3 extends over 14 amino acids. CDR3 sequence: CASRVDSLNTEAFF. CDR3 DNA sequence: TGTGCCAGTAGAGTGGACAGTTTGAACACTGAAGCTTTCTTT.

The V and J genes are TRBV12-3 or TRBV12-4 and TRBJ1-5; weak D call: TRBD1 (6 bases). V was cut by 7 bases and J by 3 bases, with 10 bases left in between. This CDR3 is 13 amino acids long. CDR3 in DNA: TGTGCCAGCACCTGGGGGGCCAATCAGCCCCAGCATTTT. Translated: CASTWGANQPQHF.

The chain carries TRBV7-9 and TRBJ2-5; maybe TRBD2 (7 bases). The germline V gene has CDR1 SEHNR and CDR2 FQNEAQ (reference sequence). This CDR3 is built from 16 residues. The V end lost 5 bases, the J end lost 5 bases, and 21 bases lay between the germline ends. CDR3 in amino acids: CASSTRAAGAEETQYF. CDR3 DNA: TGTGCCAGCAGCACCCGAGCCGCGGGGGCCGAGGAGACCCAGTACTTC.

The chain has TRBV28 and TRBJ2-3, with 7 bases fitting TRBD2. The germline V gene has CDR1 MDHEN and CDR2 SYDVKM. Trimming at V came to 8 bases and at J to 3 bases, leaving 11 bases not matched to a gene. The CDR3 extends over 15 amino acids. Here the CDR3 reads CASSGGGAGTDTQYF. CDR3 DNA: TGTGCCAGCTCCGGGGGAGGGGCAGGGACAGATACGCAGTATTTT.

The chain links TRBV10-2 to TRBJ1-4; 8 positions match TRBD1. Looked up from germline, CDR1 is WSHSY and CDR2 is SAAADI. The CDR3 runs 14 residues. The V segment lost 10 bases and the J segment 8 bases; nucleotides outside the gene matches: 12. This CDR3 reads CATAPQGAKEKLFF. The CDR3 DNA is TGCGCCACCGCGCCGCAGGGGGCCAAGGAAAAACTGTTTTTT.

V and J are TRBV6-5 and TRBJ1-2, with D uncertain. The CDR3 contains 15 residues. Trimming left V 3 bases short and J 1 base short, with 12 bases between. Germline CDR1 MNHEY, CDR2 SVGAGI. The CDR3 loop is CASSYLDGRNYGYTF. The CDR3 nucleotides read TGTGCCAGCAGTTATCTGGACGGACGTAACTATGGCTACACCTTC.

Concerning this clone: This same CDR3 is encoded by further DNA sequences in the sample. The chain joins TRBV19 to TRBJ2-7; D might be TRBD1 (5 bases). V was cut by 3 bases and J by 2 bases, with 11 bases left in between. Germline values: CDR1 LNHDA, CDR2 SQIVND (reference sequence). The CDR3 sequence is 14 residues long. CDR3 loop: CASSIGAGPYEQYF. Here the CDR3 DNA reads TGTGCCAGTAGTATTGGGGCAGGCCCCTACGAGCAGTACTTC. Complete variable domain (other parts from reference TRBV19 and TRBJ2-7): DGGITQSPKYLFRKEGQNVTLSCEQNLNHDAMYWYRQDPGQGLRLIYYSQIVNDFQKGDIAEGYSVSREKKESFPLTVTSAQKNPTAFYLCASSIGAGPYEQYFGPGTRLTVT.

The gene calls are TRBV6-5 and TRBJ1-5; D is ambiguous. CDR1 is MNHEY and CDR2 is SVGAGI in the germline V gene. Trimming removed 2 bases from V and 3 bases from J, with 11 bases in between. The CDR3 contains 15 residues. The CDR3 protein is CASSYDRSFNQPQHF. As DNA, the CDR3 is TGTGCCAGCAGTTACGACCGATCCTTCAATCAGCCCCAGCATTTT.

This chain joins TRBV30 and TRBJ1-2, with no clear D. V gave up 0 bases and J gave up 7 bases, with 6 bases separating them. The CDR3 loop spans 11 amino acids. Germline loops: CDR1 GTSNPN, CDR2 SVGIG (reference sequence). The CDR3 DNA is TGTGCCTGGAGTGTAGTGACTGGCTACACCTTC. Translation gives CAWSVVTGYTF.

The gene calls are TRBV7-9 and TRBJ2-3; D unresolved. Trimming took off 5 bases at V and 2 bases at J, with 14 bases between the two ends. The germline gives CDR1 SEHNR, CDR2 FQNEAQ (reference sequence). The CDR3 runs 15 residues. The DNA of the CDR3 is TGTGCCAGCAGCCCCTCAATCGGTCTCACAGATACGCAGTATTTT. Residues: CASSPSIGLTDTQYF.

The V and J genes are TRBV10-2 and TRBJ1-1; D gene ambiguous. Germline CDR1 WSHSY, CDR2 SAAADI. The CDR3 loop spans 14 amino acids. V was trimmed by 2 bases and J by 7 bases, leaving 14 bases between them. The CDR3, as DNA: TGCGCCAGCAGTGAGGGCAGCCCCGTGGGTGAAGCTTTCTTT. This gives the protein CASSEGSPVGEAFF.

The chain carries TRBV5-1 and TRBJ2-5; TRBD1 agrees at 7 bases. The junction had 11 bases not matched to a gene; V was cut back by 4 bases and J by 5 bases. Germline CDR1 and CDR2: SGHRS and YFSETQ. This CDR3 is built from 15 residues. The CDR3 region has the DNA TGCGCCAGCAGCCGTGAACAGGGGCGCGGGGAGACCCAGTACTTC. Translating it yields CASSREQGRGETQYF.

The V gene is TRBV4-1, the J gene TRBJ1-4; 8 bases agree with TRBD1. Germline trimming cut 1 base from V and 8 bases from J; bases unmatched to any gene: 6. The CDR3 sequence is 15 residues long. CDR1 and CDR2 (germline): MGHRA, YSYEKL. In DNA, the CDR3 is TGCGCCAGCAGCCAAGTCAGGGGGCTTGACGAAAAACTGTTTTTT. Its translation is CASSQVRGLDEKLFF.

V usage is TRBV19 and J usage is TRBJ1-2, with 8 bases matching TRBD1. The CDR3 sequence is 16 residues long. V shed 8 bases and J 0 bases; nucleotides not matched to a gene: 11. Germline CDR1 reads LNHDA; CDR2 reads SQIVND (reference sequence). CDR3 in DNA: TGTGCCAGTTCTAGGGACAGGATCTTGCCTAACTATGGCTACACCTTC. Translating gives CASSRDRILPNYGYTF. Variable domain in full (rest from reference TRBV19 and TRBJ1-2): DGGITQSPKYLFRKEGQNVTLSCEQNLNHDAMYWYRQDPGQGLRLIYYSQIVNDFQKGDIAEGYSVSREKKESFPLTVTSAQKNPTAFYLCASSRDRILPNYGYTFGSGTRLTVV.

This chain joins TRBV11-2 and TRBJ1-6; D perhaps matches TRBD1 (6 bases). Germline values: CDR1 SGHAT, CDR2 FQNNGV. The V end lost 2 bases, the J end lost 5 bases, and 13 bases lay between the germline ends. This CDR3 is 16 amino acids long. The CDR3 bases are TGTGCCAGCAGCTTAAGAAGGGGGGCAGATAATTCACCCCTCCACTTT. Translated: CASSLRRGADNSPLHF.

The CDR3 protein is CASSIVREASHEQYF. Written as DNA, the CDR3 is TGTGCCAGTAGTATAGTAAGGGAAGCTAGCCACGAGCAGTACTTC. This chain connects TRBV19 to TRBJ2-7; TRBD2 is a possible D gene (5 bases). Trimming removed 1 base from V and 5 bases from J, with 15 bases in between. CDR1 is LNHDA, CDR2 SQIVND, per germline (reference sequence). CDR3 length: 15 amino acids. Full variable domain (outside the CDR3, taken from reference TRBV19 and TRBJ2-7): DGGITQSPKYLFRKEGQNVTLSCEQNLNHDAMYWYRQDPGQGLRLIYYSQIVNDFQKGDIAEGYSVSREKKESFPLTVTSAQKNPTAFYLCASSIVREASHEQYFGPGTRLTVT.

J is TRBJ2-5 and V is TRBV19; D is undetermined. With the DNA end fitting TRBJ2-7 better, the J assignment may be wrong. Germline CDR1 and CDR2: LNHDA and SQIVND (reference sequence). CDR3 length: 11 residues. CDR3 DNA sequence: TGTGCCAGTAGTTCGTCCTACGAGCAGTACTTC. Amino acid sequence: CASSSSYEQYF.

The chain uses TRBV6-2 or TRBV6-3 and TRBJ1-2; D remains ambiguous. The germline V gene encodes CDR1 MNHEY and CDR2 SVGEGT. This CDR3 is 12 amino acids long. V lost 4 bases, J lost 6 bases, and 9 bases lay in between. This chain's CDR3 is CASSSAGDGYTF. In DNA form, the CDR3 reads TGTGCCAGCAGTTCGGCTGGAGATGGCTACACCTTC.

The CDR3 protein is CASSLTVNYGYTF. In DNA form, the CDR3 reads TGTGCCAGCAGCTTAACGGTGAACTATGGCTACACCTTC. The genes are TRBV7-9 and TRBJ1-2; no definite D call. V dropped 2 bases and J dropped 2 bases, with 6 bases sitting between them. CDR3 length: 13 amino acids. Germline V gives CDR1 SEHNR, CDR2 FQNEAQ (reference sequence).